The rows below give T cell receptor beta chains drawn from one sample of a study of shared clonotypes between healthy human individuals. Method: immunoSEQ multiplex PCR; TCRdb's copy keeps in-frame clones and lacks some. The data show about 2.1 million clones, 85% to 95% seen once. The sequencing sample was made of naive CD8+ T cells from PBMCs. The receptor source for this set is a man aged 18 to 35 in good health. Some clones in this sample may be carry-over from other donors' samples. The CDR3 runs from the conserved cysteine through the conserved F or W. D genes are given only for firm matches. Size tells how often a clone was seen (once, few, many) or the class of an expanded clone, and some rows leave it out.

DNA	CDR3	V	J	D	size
TGTGCCAGCAGTTACTATGGGAGGAACACTGAAGCTTTCTTT	CASSYYGRNTEAFF	TRBV6-5	TRBJ1-1	.	.
TGTGCCAGCAGGTTCGGGAGGGGCCGTCGGTTAGAGCAGTACTTC	CASRFGRGRRLEQYF	TRBV28	TRBJ2-7	TRBD2	.
TGTGCCAGCAGTCTAACCAGCAGGGGGGAGCTGTTTTTT	CASSLTSRGELFF	TRBV6-5	TRBJ2-2	.	.
TGTGCCACCGGGTTGGCTAGCGGAACCTACAATGAGCAGTTCTTC	CATGLASGTYNEQFF	TRBV19	TRBJ2-1	TRBD2	.
TGTGCCACCCCTAATCAGCCCCAGCATTTT	CATPNQPQHF	TRBV27	TRBJ1-5	.	.
TGTGCCACCGAAGGGGACCAAGTCGGAAACACCATATATTTT	CATEGDQVGNTIYF	TRBV10-3	TRBJ1-3	.	.
TGTGCCAGCAACCAAGCGGGAACGCTCGCAGATACGCAGTATTTT	CASNQAGTLADTQYF	TRBV11-2	TRBJ2-3	TRBD2	.
TGTGCCAGCAGTGAACAACTAGGCCCCCACGAGCAGTTCTTC	CASSEQLGPHEQFF	TRBV25-1	TRBJ2-1	.	.
TGTGCCAGTAGTATCTGGCAGGCAAGCTCTGGAAACACCATATATTTT	CASSIWQASSGNTIYF	TRBV19	TRBJ1-3	.	.
TGTGCCAGCAGCTTAGTAGGCAGTAACTATGGCTACACCTTC	CASSLVGSNYGYTF	TRBV7-9	TRBJ1-2	.	.
TGTGCCAGCAGTTTTTCGGGGTGGGACACTGAAGCTTTCTTT	CASSFSGWDTEAFF	TRBV28	TRBJ1-1	.	.
TGTGCTAGTGGTTTGTTCGCGGGAGGGCCGAATGAGCAGTTCTTC	CASGLFAGGPNEQFF	TRBV12-5	TRBJ2-1	TRBD2	.
TGTGCCAGCAGCGACGGAGGTGAGCAGTTCTTC	CASSDGGEQFF	TRBV9	TRBJ2-1	.	.
TGTGCCACTAGCTGGCGGCGGGAGGGCATTGAGCAGTTCTTC	CATSWRREGIEQFF	TRBV10-3	TRBJ2-1	TRBD2	.
TGTGCCAGCAGTGAGGGACTAGCGGGAGTTTACGAGCAGTACTTC	CASSEGLAGVYEQYF	TRBV6-1	TRBJ2-7	TRBD2	.
TGTGCCAGCAGCCAAGGAGCGGGACAGGGAACAGATACGCAGTATTTT	CASSQGAGQGTDTQYF	TRBV14	TRBJ2-3	TRBD1	.
TGTGCCAGCAGCGTAGGGGCTAGCGCTGGTGGGGAGCTGTTTTTT	CASSVGASAGGELFF	TRBV9	TRBJ2-2	.	once
TGCGCCAGCAGCTTATCACAGGGGGTAGACTATGGCTACACCTTC	CASSLSQGVDYGYTF	TRBV5-1	TRBJ1-2	TRBD1	.
TGTGCCAGCAGCTTCCCGGGACTAGCGGGGCCATCTCCTTTTTACGAGCAGTACTTC	CASSFPGLAGPSPFYEQYF	TRBV28	TRBJ2-7	TRBD2	.
TGTGCCAGCAGGGGCCGGGACACCGATAATTCACCCCTCCACTTT	CASRGRDTDNSPLHF	TRBV6-5	TRBJ1-6	.	.
TGTGCCAGTAGTATCAGGACAGGCACTGAAGCTTTCTTT	CASSIRTGTEAFF	TRBV19	TRBJ1-1	TRBD1	.
TGTGCCAGCAGCTTGGCCCGGGAGCGATCGAACACTGAAGCTTTCTTT	CASSLARERSNTEAFF	TRBV5-4	TRBJ1-1	.	.
TGTGCCACCAGCAGACAAAGAAGGGCCAGTCCCCGAGGTGGCTACACCTTC	CATSRQRRASPRGGYTF	TRBV15	TRBJ1-2	.	.
TGTGCCGTTCTAGCCCGGGGAACGAACACCGGGGAGCTGTTTTTT	CAVLARGTNTGELFF	TRBV7-9	TRBJ2-2	.	.
TGTGCCAGCAGCCAACACCCGACGGGGATAACCTACGAGCAGTACTTC	CASSQHPTGITYEQYF	TRBV14	TRBJ2-7	.	.
TGTGCCAGCAGCTTAGGCGGAGACGAGCAGTTCTTC	CASSLGGDEQFF	TRBV7-9	TRBJ2-1	.	.
TGTGCCAGCAGTTACGGGACGGATGCCCCTTGGGACACCATATATTTT	CASSYGTDAPWDTIYF	TRBV6-6	TRBJ1-3	.	.
TGTGCCAGCAGTATTAGCGAATCCTACAATGAGCAGTTCTTC	CASSISESYNEQFF	TRBV28	TRBJ2-1	.	.
TGTGCCAGCAGCCTCAGGGAAACTAGCGTCAACACCGGGGAGCTGTTTTTT	CASSLRETSVNTGELFF	TRBV7-9	TRBJ2-2	TRBD2	.
TGTGCCAGCAGAGAGGACAGGGGAGGGATCGATCAGCCCCAGCATTTT	CASREDRGGIDQPQHF	TRBV28	TRBJ1-5	TRBD1	.
TGTGCCAGCACGACAGTGAGCTACGAGCAGTACTTC	CASTTVSYEQYF	TRBV2	TRBJ2-7	.	.
TGTGCCAGCAGCGCTTCCGGGACCCCCAGGGACGAGCAGTACTTC	CASSASGTPRDEQYF	TRBV9	TRBJ2-7	.	.
TGTGCCACCAGCGTGTCTTCGGGACAGGGGTACGCGGCGACTGAAAAACTGTTTTTT	CATSVSSGQGYAATEKLFF	TRBV15	TRBJ1-4	TRBD1	.
TGTGCCAGCAGATCCGGGACTAGCGGAACCTACAATGAGCAGTTCTTC	CASRSGTSGTYNEQFF	TRBV27	TRBJ2-1	TRBD2	.
TGTGCCAGCAGTTCCTATGACGGGGACTCTGGAAACACCATATATTTT	CASSSYDGDSGNTIYF	TRBV6-5	TRBJ1-3	.	.
TGTGCCAGCAGCTTAGTAGGGTTTGAGCAGTTCTTC	CASSLVGFEQFF	TRBV11-2	TRBJ2-1	.	.
TGTGCCAGCAGCGGAAATCCACCAAACACTGAAGCTTTCTTT	CASSGNPPNTEAFF	TRBV7-9	TRBJ1-1	.	.
TGTGCCAGCAGCTCTAGTTCTTCTTGGAACACTGAAGCTTTCTTT	CASSSSSSWNTEAFF	TRBV7-9	TRBJ1-1	.	once
TGTGCCAGCAGTTTCTACAGGGCTCCTGAAGCTTTCTTT	CASSFYRAPEAFF	TRBV6-6	TRBJ1-1	.	.
TGTGCCACCAGCAGAGTGGGGAGCTCCTACGAGCAGTACTTC	CATSRVGSSYEQYF	TRBV15	TRBJ2-7	.	.
TGTGCCAGCAGCCCGACAGGGTCGTCCTACGAGCAGTACTTC	CASSPTGSSYEQYF	TRBV7-3	TRBJ2-7	TRBD1	.
TGTGCCAGCAGCCCCGAGGTGACAGTAACCTACAATGAGCAGTTCTTC	CASSPEVTVTYNEQFF	TRBV7-9	TRBJ2-1	.	.
TGTGCCAGCACCCGAAGGGGCAGTCTGGAGACCCAGTACTTC	CASTRRGSLETQYF	TRBV28	TRBJ2-5	.	.
TGCAGCGTTGAAGACGGGACAGCTAACTATGGCTACACCTTC	CSVEDGTANYGYTF	TRBV29-1	TRBJ1-2	TRBD1	.
TGCGCCAGCAGCTCCGGGACTAGCGGAAACTACAATGAGCAGTTCTTC	CASSSGTSGNYNEQFF	TRBV5-1	TRBJ2-1	TRBD2	.
TGTGCCAGCAGCTTCGGCGGGAGGGCCGGCGAGCAGTACTTC	CASSFGGRAGEQYF	TRBV7-2	TRBJ2-7	TRBD2	.
TGTGCCATCAGTGAGTCTTTGCGGAACACCGGGGAGCTGTTTTTT	CAISESLRNTGELFF	TRBV10-3	TRBJ2-2	.	.
TGTGCCACCGGGACAGGGGCCTACTATGGCTACACCTTC	CATGTGAYYGYTF	TRBV7-9	TRBJ1-2	TRBD1	.
TGTGCCAGCAGTAGTACCGGGACACGCCCTTCTGGAAACACCATATATTTT	CASSSTGTRPSGNTIYF	TRBV2	TRBJ1-3	.	.
TGTGCCAGCAGCGAGGGACAGATCCACAATGAGCAGTTCTTC	CASSEGQIHNEQFF	TRBV9	TRBJ2-1	TRBD1	.
TGTGCCAGCAGTTCGGCCTGGGCCGATAGGGGGTCCCTCTACGAGCAGTACTTC	CASSSAWADRGSLYEQYF	TRBV7-6	TRBJ2-7	.	.
TGTGCCAGCAGCAGGTGGGAAGCGGGAGATTGGGAAGATACGCAGTATTTT	CASSRWEAGDWEDTQYF	TRBV11-2	TRBJ2-3	TRBD2	.
TGTGCCAGCAGTGAATCGGCAGACTACAATGAGCAGTTCTTC	CASSESADYNEQFF	TRBV25-1	TRBJ2-1	.	.